This is a list of T cell receptor beta chains from one sample in a study of blood T cells in healthy people across ages. TCRdb reprocessed the 5' RACE reads with MiXCR, giving one entry per CDR3 protein. The data contain 800,000 or so distinct CDR3 sequences, around half of them singletons. The material sequenced was blood. Receptors were obtained from an elderly man in good health. Both conserved end residues are part of each CDR3. D genes are given only for firm matches. Expanded clones get a size class; other rows say once, few or many, or leave the size out.

14	.	.	TRBV2	TRBJ2-1	TGTGCCGGCGAGGCGGACGTGACCTACAATGAGCAGTTCTTC	CAGEADVTYNEQFF
14	.	.	TRBV4-2	TRBJ2-5	TGTGCCAGCAGCCAAGAGGGACACCCAGATGAGCAGTACTTC	CASSQEGHPDEQYF
11	.	.	TRBV25-1	TRBJ2-7	TGTGCCAGCAGTGAATTCGGTGAGCAGTACTTC	CASSEFGEQYF
12	.	.	TRBV7-9	TRBJ2-3	TGTGCCAGCAGCCCCCGATCGGATACGCAGTATTTT	CASSPRSDTQYF
17	once	TRBD2	TRBV7-2	TRBJ2-7	TGTGTCAGCAGCTCCCCCTCGACTAGCGGGAGTAGATACGAGCAGTACTTC	CVSSSPSTSGSRYEQYF
14	few	.	TRBV12-3/TRBV12-4	TRBJ2-1	TGTGCCAGCAGCCAGGGTAACAGACACAATGAGCAGTTCTTC	CASSQGNRHNEQFF
14	.	TRBD2	TRBV20-1	TRBJ2-1	TGCAGTGCTAGAGAAGCGGGAATAAACAATGAGCAGTTCTTC	CSAREAGINNEQFF
15	few	.	TRBV24-1	TRBJ2-2	TGTGCCACCAGTGATTTCGGGGGACTTACCGGGGAGCTGTTTTTT	CATSDFGGLTGELFF
15	.	TRBD2	TRBV4-1	TRBJ2-7	TGCGCCAGCAGCCAGGGCGCGGGAGGGGCCTACGAGCAGTACTTC	CASSQGAGGAYEQYF
16	few	TRBD2	TRBV27	TRBJ2-3	TGTGCCAGCACCACCCGCGCGGGCGGGAGTGGAGATACGCAGTATTTT	CASTTRAGGSGDTQYF
14	.	.	TRBV7-9	TRBJ1-1	TGTGCCAGCACGGTTGGGGGGCGGAACACTGAAGCTTTCTTT	CASTVGGRNTEAFF
15	.	TRBD1	TRBV6-6	TRBJ2-3	TGTGCCAGCAGTTACTCCGGACAGGGGGCAGATACGCAGTATTTT	CASSYSGQGADTQYF
15	.	TRBD2	TRBV28	TRBJ2-1	TGTGCCAGCAGTCCGGGACGAGCGGGATCTCGTGAGCAGTTCTTC	CASSPGRAGSREQFF